This is a list of T cell receptor beta chains from one sample in a study of CD8+CD57+ T cells in acquired aplastic anemia. TCRdb independently ran MiXCR on the reads; one entry per CDR3 protein. The sample lists under 350,000 distinct CDR3 sequences, 45% to 65% seen once, with 1% to 1.5% in the top ten. Sequencing used sorted CD4+, CD8+, or CD8+CD57+ T cells (not recorded which) from PBMCs. The receptors come from a human donor with aplastic anemia. The CDR3 runs from the conserved cysteine through the conserved F or W. A D gene is named only where the DNA matches it firmly. A row's size may be missing; if present it is once, few, many or a size class.

d_call,v_call,clone_size,j_call,cdr3_aa,cdr3_nt
TRBD1,TRBV20-1,few,TRBJ1-1,CSGQGEDGEAFF,TGCAGTGGACAGGGAGAGGATGGTGAAGCTTTCTTT
.,TRBV7-9,once,TRBJ1-5,CASSGLNQPQHF,TGTGCCAGCAGTGGGTTAAATCAGCCCCAGCATTTT
.,TRBV10-3,once,TRBJ2-7,CAISESYYEQYF,TGTGCCATCAGTGAGTCTTACTACGAGCAGTACTTC
.,TRBV20-1,.,TRBJ2-3,CSADTGSQTDTQYF,TGCAGTGCAGATACAGGGTCGCAAACAGATACGCAGTATTTT
.,TRBV20-1,.,TRBJ2-3,CTIKGLYVDTQYF,TGCACCATTAAGGGTCTGTACGTGGATACGCAGTATTTT
TRBD1,TRBV9,.,TRBJ1-1,CASSGQGPTEAFF,TGTGCCAGCAGCGGACAGGGGCCCACTGAAGCTTTCTTT
.,TRBV7-9,.,TRBJ2-1,CASSFGQLNEQFF,TGTGCCAGCAGCTTCGGACAGTTAAATGAGCAGTTCTTC
TRBD2,TRBV20-1,.,TRBJ2-1,CSARVASGGTYNEQFF,TGCAGTGCTAGAGTGGCTAGCGGGGGGACCTACAATGAGCAGTTCTTC
TRBD1,TRBV19,.,TRBJ1-5,CASRDRGYQPQHF,TGTGCCAGTAGGGACAGGGGATATCAGCCCCAGCATTTT
.,TRBV12-3/TRBV12-4,.,TRBJ1-1,CASSFAEGRYTEAFF,TGTGCCAGCAGTTTCGCGGAGGGTAGGTACACTGAAGCTTTCTTT
TRBD2,TRBV7-9,.,TRBJ2-5,CASSRSGVGRTSGRKTQYF,TGTGCCAGCAGCCGATCGGGAGTCGGTCGGACTAGCGGGAGAAAGACCCAGTACTTC
.,TRBV11-2,many,TRBJ1-2,CASSLQTTATNYGYTF,TGTGCCAGCAGCTTACAAACTACAGCAACTAACTATGGCTACACCTTC
TRBD1,TRBV5-5,many,TRBJ2-7,CASSTGQASYEQYF,TGTGCCAGCAGCACTGGACAGGCCTCCTACGAGCAGTACTTC
.,TRBV2,many,TRBJ2-7,CASGQTYEQYF,TGTGCCAGCGGCCAGACCTACGAGCAGTACTTC
.,TRBV9,many,TRBJ1-1,CASSVGEVPGAEAFF,TGTGCCAGCAGCGTAGGTGAGGTACCAGGGGCTGAAGCTTTCTTT
TRBD2,TRBV20-1,.,TRBJ2-7,CSARGGTSGNHEQYF,TGCAGTGCTAGAGGAGGGACTAGCGGGAACCACGAGCAGTACTTC
.,TRBV7-6,.,TRBJ2-7,CASSLAQSEQYF,TGTGCCAGCAGCTTAGCGCAATCCGAGCAGTACTTC
.,TRBV4-1,many,TRBJ1-2,CASSQVTYYGYTF,TGCGCCAGCAGCCAAGTCACTTACTATGGCTACACCTTC
TRBD2,TRBV5-1,.,TRBJ2-3,CASSQSTTSGTRDTQYF,TGTGCCAGCAGCCAATCCACGACTAGCGGGACCCGAGATACGCAGTATTTT
.,TRBV25-1,.,TRBJ2-5,CASSAKNRGGGETQYF,TGTGCCAGCAGTGCTAAGAACAGGGGGGGAGGAGAGACCCAGTACTTC
.,TRBV7-8,.,TRBJ1-1,CASAEDLNTEAFF,TGTGCCAGCGCGGAGGATCTGAACACTGAAGCTTTCTTT
.,TRBV5-1,.,TRBJ2-5,CASSLEVGRETQYF,TGCGCCAGCAGCTTGGAAGTGGGTAGGGAGACCCAGTACTTC
.,TRBV10-3,.,TRBJ2-7,CAISESSTEIIAYEQYF,TGTGCCATCAGTGAGTCGTCGACGGAAATAATAGCCTACGAGCAGTACTTC
TRBD1,TRBV19,many,TRBJ2-2,CASTGQGAGELFF,TGTGCCAGTACGGGACAGGGGGCCGGGGAGCTGTTTTTT
.,TRBV19,.,TRBJ1-2,CASSMMAGVNYGYTF,TGTGCCAGTAGTATGATGGCAGGGGTGAACTATGGCTACACCTTC
.,TRBV12-3/TRBV12-4,.,TRBJ2-7,CASSFGPSLEQYF,TGTGCCAGCAGTTTTGGCCCTTCTCTCGAGCAGTACTTC
.,TRBV10-2,.,TRBJ2-7,CASREGWVDEQYF,TGCGCCAGCAGGGAGGGATGGGTCGACGAGCAGTACTTC
.,TRBV20-1,many,TRBJ1-5,CSAIGLTSNQPQHF,TGCAGTGCTATCGGGCTGACTAGCAATCAGCCCCAGCATTTT
TRBD1,TRBV7-8,.,TRBJ1-2,CAGSSQTGQGYGHTF,TGTGCCGGCAGCTCGCAGACAGGGCAGGGGTATGGCCACACCTTC
TRBD1,TRBV5-6,many,TRBJ1-3,CASSLPTGTSGNTIYF,TGTGCCAGCAGCCTTCCGACAGGGACCTCTGGAAACACCATATATTTT